These T cell receptor beta chains were read from a single sample in a study of early stage breast cancer tumors. Assay used: immunoSEQ multiplex PCR; TCRdb lists only in-frame clones, some missing. The sample contains 9,500 to 11,000 clones, around two thirds of which appear only once. Material for sequencing was breast tumor tissue. The receptors stem from a person in their 40s with breast cancer. Both conserved end residues are trimmed from each CDR3. Clone size is not always given. Where it is, it says once, few, many or a class for expanded clones.

v_call	j_call	clone_size	cdr3_length	cdr3_aa
TRBV11-2	TRBJ1-2	few	13	ASSLSSGGAYGYT
TRBV11-3	TRBJ2-6	.	16	ASSSPGQGDTGANVLT
TRBV5-4	TRBJ1-1	medium-sized	14	ASSLVGRGLNTEAF
TRBV6-6	TRBJ2-7	.	11	ASSPSSSYEQY
TRBV4-1	TRBJ1-3	.	12	ASSQEVSGNTIY
TRBV7-9	TRBJ2-1	once	10	ASSLNYNEQF
TRBV19	TRBJ2-1	.	12	ARKQANLYNEQF
TRBV11-3	TRBJ2-1	once	14	ASSPRTGLGYNEQF
TRBV7-9	TRBJ2-7	.	12	ASSFDYQNYEQY
TRBV2	TRBJ2-2	few	11	ASSYMTGGELF
TRBV27	TRBJ2-1	.	11	ASSLSVDGEQF
TRBV11-3	TRBJ2-1	.	13	ASSRFLDSYNEQF
TRBV5-1	TRBJ2-3	.	11	ASSNGGTDTQY
TRBV30	TRBJ2-2	.	10	ACRTSGGELF
TRBV11-2	TRBJ1-2	once	13	ASSLRQGATYGYT
TRBV7-9	TRBJ2-2	few	13	ASSPGDYSTGELF
TRBV2	TRBJ2-7	once	15	ASSERLRTPRVYEQY
TRBV6-4	TRBJ2-3	.	11	ASSVGPGTTQY
TRBV5-1	TRBJ2-6	once	13	ASSLERSGANVLT
TRBV11-2	TRBJ2-1	.	14	ASSSAPAGIHNEQF
TRBV28	TRBJ1-1	.	14	ASSFGAGGALAEAF
TRBV2	TRBJ1-4	.	11	ASVREPSEKLF
TRBV10-2	TRBJ1-5	.	12	ASRTGGYNQPQH
TRBV7-9	TRBJ2-1	.	11	ASRDPSGNEQF
TRBV5-4	TRBJ1-4	.	12	ASSSPGGDEKLF
TRBV10-3	TRBJ1-1	.	12	AISVGQGDTEAF
TRBV6-4	TRBJ2-3	.	11	ASSDKNTDTQY
TRBV9	TRBJ2-7	.	11	ASSPFRAGEQY
TRBV4-2	TRBJ2-3	.	15	ASSQESSGTPTDTQY
TRBV28	TRBJ1-2	.	12	ASSSGGADYGYT
TRBV5-4	TRBJ1-1	.	12	ASSTRGRATEAF
TRBV5-8	TRBJ1-3	.	13	ASSFGTGSGNTIY
TRBV5-1	TRBJ1-1	few	14	ASSLNSPRGLSEAF
TRBV7-2	TRBJ2-7	.	12	ASSGGRTSYEQY
TRBV29-1	TRBJ1-1	.	11	SVGGQMNTEAF
TRBV7-3	TRBJ1-1	once	14	ASSLLGAGSGTEAF
TRBV5-4	TRBJ1-2	.	12	ASSEDRGNYGYT